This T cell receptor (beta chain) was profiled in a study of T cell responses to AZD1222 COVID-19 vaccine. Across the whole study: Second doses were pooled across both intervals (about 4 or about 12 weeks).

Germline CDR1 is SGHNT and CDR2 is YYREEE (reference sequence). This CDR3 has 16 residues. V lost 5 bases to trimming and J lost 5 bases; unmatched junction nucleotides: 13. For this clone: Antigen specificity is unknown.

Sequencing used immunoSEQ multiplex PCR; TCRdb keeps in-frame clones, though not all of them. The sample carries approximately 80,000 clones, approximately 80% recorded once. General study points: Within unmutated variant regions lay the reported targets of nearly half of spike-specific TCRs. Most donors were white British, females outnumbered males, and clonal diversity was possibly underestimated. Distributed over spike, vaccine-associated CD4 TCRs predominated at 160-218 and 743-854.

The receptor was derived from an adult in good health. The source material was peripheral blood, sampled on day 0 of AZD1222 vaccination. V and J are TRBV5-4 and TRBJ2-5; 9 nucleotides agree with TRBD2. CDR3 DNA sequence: TGTGCCAGCAGGTCCGGAGGCGGGGGGGCCGGGGAGACCCAGTACTTC. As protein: CASRSGGGGAGETQYF.